What follows are 21 T cell receptor beta chains derived from one specimen sequenced in a study of beta chain features in type 1 diabetes. Regarding the study as a whole: Patients with Type 1 diabetes showed moderately but significantly shorter TCRB CDR3s in all four CD4+ subsets.

These TCRs' antigens remain unknown. The isolated RNA, all of it, was reverse transcribed, so expressed TCRB transcripts were what got sequenced. Generated by immunoSEQ multiplex PCR, the TCRdb table keeps only in-frame clones and is missing some. The sample lists around 260,000 clones, roughly 21% occurring once. The sequencing sample was made of naive CD4+ T cells from blood. All receptors derive from a woman in her thirties or forties with type 1 diabetes.

This chain uses TRBV18 with TRBJ2-5; D might be TRBD2 (5 bases). The germline CDR1 and CDR2 sequences are KGHSH and LQKENI. V lost 2 bases and J 5 bases, leaving 12 bases between the germline ends. CDR3 size: 14 residues. The CDR3 sequence is CASSPERTAETQYF. The CDR3 region has the DNA TGTGCCAGCTCACCAGAGCGGACCGCGGAGACCCAGTACTTC.

This clone was observed a handful of times. The rearrangement joins TRBV19 to TRBJ1-1; 9 bases are a match to TRBD1. J lost 5 bases, V lost 4 bases, and 8 bases had no gene match. The CDR3 consists of 15 residues. Per the germline V gene, CDR1 is LNHDA and CDR2 is SQIVND (reference sequence). The CDR3 DNA sequence: TGTGCCAGTAGTAGGGGGACAGGGAAAGGAACTGAAGCTTTCTTT. Its protein product is CASSRGTGKGTEAFF.

This chain uses TRBV4-1 with TRBJ2-2; 8 bases align to TRBD2. The CDR3 is 18 amino acids. Germline V gives CDR1 MGHRA, CDR2 YSYEKL. V dropped 1 base and J dropped 4; count of bases not matched to a gene: 11. For the CDR3, the DNA is TGCGCCAGCAGCCAAGCGGGGGGGAGGTTCTCTTCCACCGGGGAGCTGTTTTTT. Its translation: CASSQAGGRFSSTGELFF.

The chain is built from TRBV28 and TRBJ2-7; tentative D call: TRBD2 (5 bases). Between the trimmed V and J ends, which lost 4 bases and 6 bases, there was a span of 13 bases. Per germline, CDR1 MDHEN and CDR2 SYDVKM. CDR3 length equals 13 residues. The CDR3 DNA is TGTGCCAGCAGTTCGGGGATCCCGGCCGAGCAGTACTTC. Protein: CASSSGIPAEQYF.

This clone was recorded a few times. The rearrangement joins TRBV7-2 to TRBJ2-3; the match to TRBD2 covers 7 bases. J lost 3 bases, V lost 5 bases, and 5 bases had no gene match. The CDR3 runs to 14 residues. The V gene's germline CDR1 is SGHTA and CDR2 FQGNSA. The CDR3 loop is CASSAGLGTDTQYF. Here the CDR3 DNA reads TGTGCCAGCAGCGCAGGACTAGGTACAGATACGCAGTATTTT.

V gene TRBV9 combines with J gene TRBJ1-4; 11 bases agree with TRBD1. V lost 2 bases, J lost 7 bases, and 7 bases stayed unmatched. The CDR3 consists of 16 residues. CDR1 and CDR2 (germline): SGDLS, YYNGEE. CDR3 region: CASSVSGQGAGEKLFF. The CDR3 nucleotides are TGTGCCAGCAGCGTCTCTGGACAGGGGGCGGGTGAAAAACTGTTTTTT.

This chain uses TRBV4-3 with TRBJ2-2; 10 bases are a match to TRBD2. The CDR3 is made up of 16 amino acids. Germline values: CDR1 LGHNA, CDR2 YSLEER. V trimming: 4 bases; J trimming: 5 bases; junction bases outside the gene matches: 7. CDR3 nucleotide sequence: TGCGCCAGCAGCCCCCATGAGGGACTAGCGACCGGGGAGCTGTTTTTT. It yields the protein CASSPHEGLATGELFF.

This rearrangement joins TRBV15 to TRBJ2-7, with a weak D call TRBD1 (5 bases). V gave up 0 bases and J gave up 3 bases, with 15 bases separating them. Germline CDR1 is LNHNV and CDR2 is YYDKDF (reference sequence). This CDR3 has 16 residues. CDR3 nucleotide sequence: TGTGCCACCAGCAGAGAAGGCCAGGGTACCAGCTACGAGCAGTACTTC. Translation: CATSREGQGTSYEQYF.

V and J are TRBV5-1 and TRBJ2-1; 11 nucleotides line up with TRBD2. After removal of 0 bases from V and 4 bases from J, the junction contained 9 bases not matched to a gene. This CDR3 has 18 residues. The germline gives CDR1 SGHRS, CDR2 YFSETQ. The CDR3: CASSLGLAGGPRYNEQFF. CDR3 bases: TGCGCCAGCAGCTTGGGGTTAGCGGGAGGGCCGCGGTACAATGAGCAGTTCTTC.

This clone turned up a few times. The genes are TRBV9 and TRBJ2-3, with D possibly being TRBD2 (6 bases). The CDR3 is 16 amino acids. The ends were cut back, 0 bases at V and 4 bases at J, with 15 bases in the middle. From germline, CDR1 is SGDLS and CDR2 YYNGEE. CDR3 amino acids: CASSVDSSAFSDTQYF. CDR3 DNA sequence: TGTGCCAGCAGCGTAGACTCTAGCGCGTTTTCAGATACGCAGTATTTT.

The rearrangement joins TRBV5-4 to TRBJ1-5, with D tentatively TRBD1 (6 bases). V lost 4 bases to trimming and J lost 4 bases, with 9 bases between them. The CDR3 consists of 13 residues. Germline loops: CDR1 SGHNT, CDR2 YYREEE (reference sequence). The CDR3 DNA reads TGTGCCAGCAGCCTTGACAGGAATCAGCCCCAGCATTTT. This encodes CASSLDRNQPQHF.

This clone showed up just a few times. J is TRBJ2-5 and V is TRBV7-9; no firm D call. CDR1 SEHNR and CDR2 FQNEAQ come from the germline V gene (reference sequence). Trimming took 2 bases from V and 4 from J, leaving 8 bases between them. The CDR3 extends over 13 amino acids. CDR3 region: CASSLLVRETQYF. The CDR3 region has the DNA TGTGCCAGCAGCTTACTAGTCCGAGAGACCCAGTACTTC.

In its sample, this clone was seen a few times. V is TRBV19 and J is TRBJ2-1; D is undetermined. CDR1 is LNHDA and CDR2 is SQIVND in the germline V gene (reference sequence). The CDR3 loop spans 14 amino acids. V lost 3 bases and J 4 bases, leaving 10 bases between the germline ends. The CDR3 spells CASSMADWYNEQFF. CDR3 sequence (DNA): TGTGCCAGTAGTATGGCAGACTGGTACAATGAGCAGTTCTTC.

The table lists this clone with a few counts. This rearrangement joins TRBV29-1 to TRBJ1-1, with D perhaps TRBD1 (5 bases). Trimming left V 5 bases short and J 11 bases short, with 15 bases between. The length of the CDR3 is 11 residues. Per the germline V gene, CDR1 is SQVTM and CDR2 is ANQGSEA. In nucleotides, the CDR3 is TGCAGCGTTTCCAGGGTGCCGTCGGCTTTCTTT. Encoded protein: CSVSRVPSAFF.

This clone has only a few counts. The chain is built from TRBV29-1 and TRBJ1-1; D may be TRBD1 (6 bases). The V gene's germline CDR1 is SQVTM and CDR2 ANQGSEA. This CDR3 has 10 residues. V dropped 6 bases and J dropped 7 bases, with 9 bases sitting between them. This chain's CDR3 is CSVADSEAFF. CDR3 DNA sequence: TGCAGCGTCGCGGACAGTGAAGCTTTCTTT. Supplemented by reference TRBV29-1 and TRBJ1-1, the full variable domain reads SAVISQKPSRDICQRGTSLTIQCQVDSQVTMMFWYRQQPGQSLTLIATANQGSEATYESGFVIDKFPISRPNLTFSTLTVSNMSPEDSSIYLCSVADSEAFFGQGTRLTVV.

This chain uses TRBV28 with TRBJ1-2, with 7 bases fitting TRBD1. The germline CDR1 and CDR2 sequences are MDHEN and SYDVKM. V shed 2 bases and J 8 bases; nucleotides not matched to a gene: 11. CDR3 length: 15 amino acids. CDR3 loop: CASSLTPPGGGGYTF. In DNA, the CDR3 is TGTGCCAGCAGTTTAACTCCCCCAGGGGGAGGAGGCTACACCTTC.

V usage is TRBV5-1 and J usage is TRBJ2-5, with no clear D. Trimming took off 0 bases at V and 2 bases at J, with 8 bases between the two ends. The CDR3 covers 14 residues. Germline V lookup: CDR1 SGHRS, CDR2 YFSETQ. For the CDR3, the DNA is TGCGCCAGCAGCTTGGATAACTTACAAGAGACCCAGTACTTC. The encoded protein is CASSLDNLQETQYF.

This clone was seen more than once but under ten times. The CDR3 here is CASSLSGGPYNEQFF. The DNA of the CDR3 is TGTGCCAGCAGTTTGTCAGGGGGGCCTTACAATGAGCAGTTCTTC. The V call is TRBV28, the J call TRBJ2-1, with D possibly being TRBD1 (7 bases). The germline V and J ends were trimmed by 3 bases and 4 bases, with 13 bases remaining between them. The CDR3 contains 15 residues. Per the germline V gene, CDR1 is MDHEN and CDR2 is SYDVKM.

The V gene is TRBV9, the J gene TRBJ2-2, with D uncertain. V lost 0 bases and J 0 bases, leaving 9 bases between the germline ends. This CDR3 is 16 amino acids long. Germline loops: CDR1 SGDLS, CDR2 YYNGEE. In DNA form, the CDR3 reads TGTGCCAGCAGCGTAGCTGGCTTCGCGAACACCGGGGAGCTGTTTTTT. Its translation is CASSVAGFANTGELFF.

V usage is TRBV5-1 and J usage is TRBJ2-1; no firm D call. The CDR3 is 10 amino acids. The V end was cut by 4 bases, the J end by 9 bases, with 5 bases between. Germline assignment: CDR1 SGHRS and CDR2 YFSETQ. CDR3 protein: CASSRCEQFF. The CDR3 bases are TGCGCCAGCAGCCGGTGTGAGCAGTTCTTC.

This chain uses TRBV18 with TRBJ2-7, with D maybe TRBD2 (5 bases). CDR1 KGHSH and CDR2 LQKENI come from the germline V gene. This CDR3 is built from 13 residues. V shed 5 bases and J shed 3 bases, with 11 bases lying between them. In DNA, the CDR3 is TGTGCCAGCTCATCAGGACTTGACTACGAGCAGTACTTC. The encoded protein is CASSSGLDYEQYF.